These 19 T cell receptor beta chains came from one sample sequenced in a study of blood T cell repertoires in COVID-19. Generated by immunoSEQ multiplex PCR, the TCRdb table keeps only in-frame clones and is missing some. The sample records under 65,000 clones, around four fifths being singletons. Sequences were obtained from peripheral blood. The source is a man aged 55-75 years with COVID-19, enrolled during active disease.

The chain links TRBV18 to TRBJ2-5; 7 nucleotides match TRBD2. After removal of 1 base from V and 5 bases from J, the junction contained 10 bases not matched to a gene. Germline V gene sequence: CDR1 KGHSH, CDR2 LQKENI. The CDR3 sequence is 16 residues long. CDR3 residues: CASSPRMAGEWETQYF. Here the CDR3 DNA reads TGTGCCAGCTCACCACGGATGGCGGGGGAATGGGAGACCCAGTACTTC.

The chain combines TRBV6-5 with TRBJ1-1; 9 bases align to TRBD1. Germline CDR1 MNHEY, CDR2 SVGAGI. V shed 4 bases, J shed 7 bases, and the junction held 10 bases outside the gene matches. This CDR3 contains 15 residues. In DNA, the CDR3 is TGTGCCAGCAGTTTCGGGGACAGGGTGGGTGTTGAAGCTTTCTTT. It translates to CASSFGDRVGVEAFF.

V and J are TRBV19 and TRBJ2-3, with TRBD2 matching 8 bases. This CDR3 comprises 14 residues. V was clipped by 9 bases and J by 1 base; unmatched bases: 6. Germline CDR1 is LNHDA and CDR2 is SQIVND (reference sequence). In DNA, the CDR3 is TGTGCCAGCCGGGGGGGCTATGGCACAGATACGCAGTATTTT. Its protein product is CASRGGYGTDTQYF.

V is TRBV5-6 and J is TRBJ1-5; TRBD1 might be the D (5 bases). The germline gives CDR1 SGHDT, CDR2 YYEEEE. This CDR3 contains 16 residues. V was trimmed by 4 bases and J by 5 bases, leaving 19 bases between them. CDR3 sequence (DNA): TGTGCCAGCAGCCCTGCAGGGCGGATGGTCGATCAGCCCCAGCATTTT. Its protein is CASSPAGRMVDQPQHF.

This clone was observed once. CDR3 in DNA: TGTGCCAGCTCACCGGCCGGGGGCTACGAGCAGTACTTC. Protein product: CASSPAGGYEQYF. The rearrangement uses TRBV18 and TRBJ2-7, with a tentative D call TRBD2 (6 bases). The CDR3 contains 13 residues. CDR1 is KGHSH and CDR2 is LQKENI in the germline V gene. Trimming stripped 3 bases from V and 3 bases from J, with 9 bases between.

This clone was found a few times. The V and J genes are TRBV28 and TRBJ2-7; D gene uncertain. Germline V gene sequence: CDR1 MDHEN, CDR2 SYDVKM. V was pared by 1 base and J by 3 bases, with 13 bases between. The CDR3 runs 15 residues. CDR3 in DNA: TGTGCCAGCAGTTTATATCGCCTATCGGTCTACGAGCAGTACTTC. It yields the protein CASSLYRLSVYEQYF.

The chain is built from TRBV3-1 (or the pseudogene TRBV3-2) and TRBJ2-7; 7 nucleotides line up with TRBD2. Germline assignment: CDR1 LGHDT and CDR2 YNNKEL (reference sequence). V shed 11 bases and J 6 bases; nucleotides not matched to a gene: 1. CDR3 length equals 9 residues. CDR3 nucleotide sequence: TGTGCCGGGGGGGGCGAGCAGTACTTC. Translation gives CAGGGEQYF.

The chain employs TRBV3-1 (or the pseudogene TRBV3-2) and TRBJ2-4; D is uncertain. The CDR3 covers 14 residues. V lost 0 bases and J 2 bases, leaving 5 bases between the germline ends. CDR1 is LGHDT, CDR2 YNNKEL, per germline (reference sequence). CDR3 residues: CASSQEFSKNIQYF. Written as DNA, the CDR3 is TGTGCCAGCAGCCAAGAGTTCTCCAAAAACATTCAGTACTTC.

The chain joins TRBV19 to TRBJ1-3; 7 positions agree with TRBD1. The length of the CDR3 is 15 residues. Germline CDR1 LNHDA, CDR2 SQIVND (reference sequence). J gave up 0 bases and V 7 bases, and 6 bases lay outside the gene matches. Here the CDR3 reads CASKQDRYSGNTIYF. CDR3 DNA sequence: TGTGCCAGTAAACAGGACAGGTACTCTGGAAACACCATATATTTT.

The chain is built from TRBV6-1 and TRBJ1-5, with 7 bases lining up with TRBD1. The CDR3 totals 15 residues. V shed 2 bases and J 6 bases; nucleotides not matched to a gene: 7. Germline V CDR1 and CDR2: MNHNS, SASEGT. The CDR3 nucleotides are TGTGCCAGCAGTGAAATGACGACAGGGAGTCAGCCCCAGCATTTT. Its protein product is CASSEMTTGSQPQHF.

This clone was found once. The chain combines TRBV29-1 with TRBJ2-1; tentatively, D is TRBD1 (6 bases). Per germline, CDR1 SQVTM and CDR2 ANQGSEA. The CDR3 is made up of 14 amino acids. Trimming removed 6 bases from V and 7 bases from J, with 19 bases in between. CDR3 sequence: CSVIRDPQGNEQFF. The CDR3 nucleotides are TGCAGCGTAATCCGGGACCCTCAGGGGAATGAGCAGTTCTTC.

This clone was recorded a few times. V gene TRBV27 combines with J gene TRBJ2-3, with TRBD2 matching 8 bases. J was trimmed by 0 bases and V by 6 bases; bases with no gene match: 2. CDR3 length equals 14 residues. Germline CDR1 and CDR2: MNHEY and SMNVEV (reference sequence). The CDR3 nucleotides are TGTGCCAGCAGAATAGCGGGAAGCACAGATACGCAGTATTTT. This sequence encodes CASRIAGSTDTQYF.

This clone was observed a few times. The chain has TRBV12-3 or TRBV12-4 and TRBJ1-5; D remains unclear. CDR3 size: 13 residues. Between the trimmed V and J ends, which lost 3 bases and 1 base, there was a span of 4 bases. CDR3 in DNA: TGTGCCAGCAGTTTCAAAAGCAATCAGCCCCAGCATTTT. It is translated as CASSFKSNQPQHF.

The CDR3 DNA follows: TGTGCCAGCAGCGGACGACAGGGTGTCTATGGCTACACCTTC. Encoded protein: CASSGRQGVYGYTF. J is TRBJ1-2 and V is TRBV9; 7 nucleotides match TRBD1. CDR3 length: 14 amino acids. CDR1 and CDR2 (germline): SGDLS, YYNGEE. V was pared by 3 bases and J by 4 bases, with 6 bases of the junction left unmatched.

The chain combines TRBV10-3 with TRBJ2-2, with a tentative D call TRBD2 (6 bases). The CDR3 runs 12 residues. Trimming pared 9 bases from V and 5 bases from J, leaving 10 bases between. Germline CDR1 ENHRY, CDR2 SYGVKD. The CDR3 region has the DNA TGTGCCATGACTAGTTTTACCGGGGAGCTGTTTTTT. It translates to CAMTSFTGELFF.

The CDR3 spells CASGNRGSYEQYF. CDR3 nucleotides: TGTGCCAGCGGCAACAGGGGATCCTACGAGCAGTACTTC. This chain connects TRBV12-3 or TRBV12-4 to TRBJ2-7; 7 bases agree with TRBD1. V shed 8 bases, J shed 1 base, and the junction held 5 bases outside the gene matches. This CDR3 is built from 13 residues.

The chain combines TRBV5-4 with TRBJ1-1; 10 nucleotides line up with TRBD1. CDR3 size: 15 residues. Unmatched junction bases numbered 9, after V lost 6 bases and J lost 4 bases. Per the germline V gene, CDR1 is SGHNT and CDR2 is YYREEE (reference sequence). This CDR3 is CASTRPGTGATEAFF. CDR3 DNA: TGTGCCAGCACCAGGCCCGGGACAGGGGCCACTGAAGCTTTCTTT. Full variable domain (remainder filled in from reference TRBV5-4 and TRBJ1-1): ETGVTQSPTHLIKTRGQQVTLRCSSQSGHNTVSWYQQALGQGPQFIFQYYREEENGRGNFPPRFSGLQFPNYSSELNVNALELDDSALYLCASTRPGTGATEAFFGQGTRLTVV.

This chain connects TRBV6-5 to TRBJ2-7; TRBD1 matches at 8 bases. CDR3 length equals 15 residues. The J segment lost 1 base and the V segment lost 5 bases, leaving 7 bases of the junction unmatched. The V gene's germline CDR1 is MNHEY and CDR2 SVGAGI. CDR3 amino acids: CASSIPQGGSYEQYF. Here the CDR3 DNA reads TGTGCCAGCAGTATACCACAGGGGGGATCCTACGAGCAGTACTTC.

There are a few counts of this clone. The V gene is TRBV7-9, the J gene TRBJ2-7; TRBD2 aligns across 10 bases. Per the germline V gene, CDR1 is SEHNR and CDR2 is FQNEAQ (reference sequence). This CDR3 is 16 amino acids long. The ends lost 3 bases at V and 3 bases at J; junction bases unmatched: 8. The CDR3 DNA reads TGTGCCAGCAGCTTTGCTAGCGGGGGACCTTTCTACGAGCAGTACTTC. Protein product: CASSFASGGPFYEQYF.